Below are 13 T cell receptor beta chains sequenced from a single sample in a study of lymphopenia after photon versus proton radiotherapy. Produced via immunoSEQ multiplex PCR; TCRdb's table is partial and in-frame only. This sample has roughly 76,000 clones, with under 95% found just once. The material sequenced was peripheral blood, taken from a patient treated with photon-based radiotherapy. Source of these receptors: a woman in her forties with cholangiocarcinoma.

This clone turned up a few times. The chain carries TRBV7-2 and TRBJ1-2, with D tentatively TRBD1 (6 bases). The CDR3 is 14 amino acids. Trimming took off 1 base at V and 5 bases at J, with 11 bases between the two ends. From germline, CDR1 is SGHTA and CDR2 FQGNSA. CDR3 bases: TGTGCCAGCAGCTTAGGTGGCCAGGGGTATGGCTACACCTTC. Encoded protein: CASSLGGQGYGYTF. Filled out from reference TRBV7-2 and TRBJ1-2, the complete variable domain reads GAGVSQSPSNKVTEKGKDVELRCDPISGHTALYWYRQSLGQGLEFLIYFQGNSAPDKSGLPSDRFSAERTGGSVSTLTIQRTQQEDSAVYLCASSLGGQGYGYTFGSGTRLTVV.

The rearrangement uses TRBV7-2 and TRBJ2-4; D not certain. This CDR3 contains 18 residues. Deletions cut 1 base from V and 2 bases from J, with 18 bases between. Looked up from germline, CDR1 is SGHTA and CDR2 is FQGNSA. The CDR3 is CASSLGAVGVGTKNIQYF. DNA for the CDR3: TGTGCCAGCAGCTTAGGGGCAGTAGGTGTGGGTACCAAAAACATTCAGTACTTC.

The CDR3 sequence: CASSPMDRGNEQFF. The CDR3 DNA is TGTGCCAGCTCACCAATGGACAGGGGGAACGAGCAGTTCTTC. The chain employs TRBV18 and TRBJ2-1; 10 bases map to TRBD1. The CDR3 spans 14 residues. Germline V gene sequence: CDR1 KGHSH, CDR2 LQKENI. Unmatched junction bases numbered 5, after V lost 2 bases and J lost 10 bases. Full variable domain (remainder filled in from reference TRBV18 and TRBJ2-1): NAGVMQNPRHLVRRRGQEARLRCSPMKGHSHVYWYRQLPEEGLKFMVYLQKENIIDESGMPKERFSAEFPKEGPSILRIQQVVRGDSAAYFCASSPMDRGNEQFFGPGTRLTVL.

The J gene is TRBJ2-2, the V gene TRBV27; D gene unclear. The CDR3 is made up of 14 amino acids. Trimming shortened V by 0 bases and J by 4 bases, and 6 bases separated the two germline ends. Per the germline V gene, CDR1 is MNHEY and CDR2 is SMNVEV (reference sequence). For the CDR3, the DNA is TGTGCCAGCAGTTTATCCCGAGGCACCGGGGAGCTGTTTTTT. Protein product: CASSLSRGTGELFF.

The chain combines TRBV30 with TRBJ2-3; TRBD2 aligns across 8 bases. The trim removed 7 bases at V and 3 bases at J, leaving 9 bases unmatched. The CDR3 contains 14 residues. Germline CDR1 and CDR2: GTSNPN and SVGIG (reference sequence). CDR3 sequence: CASSGAGGTDTQYF. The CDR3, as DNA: TGTGCCTCCTCAGGGGCGGGGGGTACAGATACGCAGTATTTT.

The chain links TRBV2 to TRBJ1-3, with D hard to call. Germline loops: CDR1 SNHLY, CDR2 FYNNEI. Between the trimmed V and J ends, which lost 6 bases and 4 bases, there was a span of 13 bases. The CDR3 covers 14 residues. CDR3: CASRPDSFGNTIYF. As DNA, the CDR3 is TGTGCCAGCAGGCCAGACTCCTTCGGAAACACCATATATTTT.

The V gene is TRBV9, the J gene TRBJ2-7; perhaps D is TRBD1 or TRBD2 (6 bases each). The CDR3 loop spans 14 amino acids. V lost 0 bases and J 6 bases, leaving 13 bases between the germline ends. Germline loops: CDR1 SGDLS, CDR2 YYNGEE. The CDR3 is CASSVEDSGSEQYF. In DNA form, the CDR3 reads TGTGCCAGCAGCGTAGAGGACAGCGGGTCCGAGCAGTACTTC.

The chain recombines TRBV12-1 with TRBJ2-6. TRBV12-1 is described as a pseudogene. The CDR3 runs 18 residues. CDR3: CASNSGTACISGANVLTF. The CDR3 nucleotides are TGTGCCAGCAATTCCGGGACGGCTTGCATCTCTGGGGCCAACGTCCTGACTTTC.

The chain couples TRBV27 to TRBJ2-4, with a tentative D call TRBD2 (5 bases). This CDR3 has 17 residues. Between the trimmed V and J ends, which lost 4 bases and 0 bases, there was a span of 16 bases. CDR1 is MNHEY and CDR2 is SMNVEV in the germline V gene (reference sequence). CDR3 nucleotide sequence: TGTGCCAGCAGTTCAGTCGCCGGGATCATAGCCAAAAACATTCAGTACTTC. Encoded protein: CASSSVAGIIAKNIQYF.

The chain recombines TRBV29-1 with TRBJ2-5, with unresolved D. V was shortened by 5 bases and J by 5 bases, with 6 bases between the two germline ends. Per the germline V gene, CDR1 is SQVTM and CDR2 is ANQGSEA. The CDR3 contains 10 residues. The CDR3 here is CSVLRETQYF. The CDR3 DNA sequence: TGCAGCGTTCTTCGGGAGACCCAGTACTTC.

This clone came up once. The DNA for the CDR3 is TGTGCCAGCAGCCCCGGCGGCAGACACGGGGAGCTGTTTTTT. Its translation is CASSPGGRHGELFF. The rearrangement uses TRBV5-4 and TRBJ2-2; D uncertain. CDR1 and CDR2 (germline): SGHNT, YYREEE (reference sequence). This CDR3 contains 14 residues. Between the trimmed V and J ends, which lost 4 bases and 7 bases, there was a span of 14 bases. The entire variable domain, with the rest obtained from reference TRBV5-4 and TRBJ2-2, is as follows: ETGVTQSPTHLIKTRGQQVTLRCSSQSGHNTVSWYQQALGQGPQFIFQYYREEENGRGNFPPRFSGLQFPNYSSELNVNALELDDSALYLCASSPGGRHGELFFGEGSRLTVL.

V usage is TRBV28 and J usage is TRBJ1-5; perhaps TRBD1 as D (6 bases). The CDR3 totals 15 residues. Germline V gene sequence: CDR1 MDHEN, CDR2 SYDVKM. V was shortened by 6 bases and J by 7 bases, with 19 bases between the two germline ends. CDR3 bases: TGTGCCAGCAGGTTGACGAGTCCTGGGGGCCAGCCCCAGCATTTT. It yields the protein CASRLTSPGGQPQHF.

The CDR3 DNA reads as TGTGCCAGCAGCTTAGGAGGGCCCTACAATGAGCAGTTCTTC. This translates into CASSLGGPYNEQFF. The chain recombines TRBV7-9 with TRBJ2-1; D might be TRBD2 (5 bases). Per the germline V gene, CDR1 is SEHNR and CDR2 is FQNEAQ (reference sequence). V lost 1 base and J 2 bases, leaving 6 bases between the germline ends. The CDR3 is 14 amino acids.